This T cell receptor beta chain was identified in a study of shared clonotypes between healthy human individuals. Naive CD8 cells, CD45RO-negative and positively selected for CCR7, excluded terminally differentiated effector memory CD45RA+ cells. Some clones are missing from TCRdb's copy, which holds only in-frame ones; the method was immunoSEQ multiplex PCR. The profile shows roughly 890,000 clones, roughly 92% of them singletons. V trimming: 5 bases; J trimming: 0 bases; junction bases outside the gene matches: 10. This CDR3 is 18 amino acids long. Germline CDR1 is MNHEY and CDR2 is SMNVEV (reference sequence).

The origin of this receptor is a man between 25 and 39 years old in good health. Sequencing was carried out using naive CD8+ T cells sorted from blood. The V and J genes are TRBV27 and TRBJ2-3, with TRBD2 matching over 11 bases. For the CDR3, the DNA is TGTGCCAGCAGTCTCCAGACTAGCGGGACCACTAGCACAGATACGCAGTATTTT. Its protein is CASSLQTSGTTSTDTQYF.